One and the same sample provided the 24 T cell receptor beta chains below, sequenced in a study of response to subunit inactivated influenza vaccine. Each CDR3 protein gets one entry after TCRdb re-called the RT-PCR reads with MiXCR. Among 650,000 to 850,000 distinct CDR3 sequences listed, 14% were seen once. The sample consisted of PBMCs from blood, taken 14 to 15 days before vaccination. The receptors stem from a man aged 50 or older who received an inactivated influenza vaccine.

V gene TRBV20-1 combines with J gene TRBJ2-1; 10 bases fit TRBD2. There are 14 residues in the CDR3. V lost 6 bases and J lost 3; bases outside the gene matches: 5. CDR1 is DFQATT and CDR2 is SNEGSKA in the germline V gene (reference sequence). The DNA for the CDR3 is TGCAGTGCAGGACTAGCGGATATCTACAATGAGCAGTTCTTC. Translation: CSAGLADIYNEQFF.

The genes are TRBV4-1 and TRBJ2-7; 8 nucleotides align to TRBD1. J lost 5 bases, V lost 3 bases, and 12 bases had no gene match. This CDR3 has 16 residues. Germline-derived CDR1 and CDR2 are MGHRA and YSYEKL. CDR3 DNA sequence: TGCGCCAGCAGCCAGGCTGGGACAGGTCAACCGCACGAGCAGTACTTC. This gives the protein CASSQAGTGQPHEQYF.

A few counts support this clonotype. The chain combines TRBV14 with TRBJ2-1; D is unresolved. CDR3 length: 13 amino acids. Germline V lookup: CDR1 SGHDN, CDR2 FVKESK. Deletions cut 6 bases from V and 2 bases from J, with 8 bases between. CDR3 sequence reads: CASSRNTYNEQFF. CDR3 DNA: TGTGCCAGCAGTCGGAATACCTACAATGAGCAGTTCTTC.

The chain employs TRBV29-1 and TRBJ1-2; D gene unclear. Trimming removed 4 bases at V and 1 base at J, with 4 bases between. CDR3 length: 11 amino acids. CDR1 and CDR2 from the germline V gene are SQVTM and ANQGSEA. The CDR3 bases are TGCAGCGTTGTCCTTAACTATGGCTACACCTTC. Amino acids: CSVVLNYGYTF.

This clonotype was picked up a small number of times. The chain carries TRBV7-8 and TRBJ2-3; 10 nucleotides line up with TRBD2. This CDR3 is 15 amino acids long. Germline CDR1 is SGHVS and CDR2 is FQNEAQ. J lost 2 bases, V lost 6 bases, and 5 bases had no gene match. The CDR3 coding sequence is TGTGCCAGCAGGGTTGGACTAGCGGACACAGATACGCAGTATTTT. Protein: CASRVGLADTDTQYF.

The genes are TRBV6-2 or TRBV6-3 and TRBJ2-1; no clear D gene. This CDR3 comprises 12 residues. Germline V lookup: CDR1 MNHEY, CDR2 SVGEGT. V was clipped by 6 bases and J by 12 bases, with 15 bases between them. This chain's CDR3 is CASSFDTLAQFF. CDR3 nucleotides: TGTGCCAGCAGCTTTGACACCCTCGCGCAGTTCTTC.

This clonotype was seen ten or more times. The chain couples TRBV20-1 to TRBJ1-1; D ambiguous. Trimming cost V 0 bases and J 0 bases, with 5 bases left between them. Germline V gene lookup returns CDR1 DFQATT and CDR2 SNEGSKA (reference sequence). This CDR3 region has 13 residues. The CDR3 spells CSARDLVNTEAFF. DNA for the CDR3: TGCAGTGCTAGAGATCTAGTGAACACTGAAGCTTTCTTT.

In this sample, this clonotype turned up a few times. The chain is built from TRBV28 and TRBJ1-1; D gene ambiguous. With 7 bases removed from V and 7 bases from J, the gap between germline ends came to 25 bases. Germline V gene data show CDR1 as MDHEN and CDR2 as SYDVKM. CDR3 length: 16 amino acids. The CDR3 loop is CASKGSTIRSLSEAFF. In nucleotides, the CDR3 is TGTGCCAGCAAAGGATCCACGATCCGCTCGCTGAGTGAAGCTTTCTTT.

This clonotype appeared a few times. In nucleotides, the CDR3 is TGTGCCATCAGTGCTATCACCGGGGAGCTGTTTTTT. It translates to CAISAITGELFF. V usage is TRBV10-3 and J usage is TRBJ2-2; D is unclear. Trimming took 4 bases from V and 4 from J, leaving 4 bases between them. This CDR3 region has 12 residues. Germline CDR1 reads ENHRY; CDR2 reads SYGVKD.

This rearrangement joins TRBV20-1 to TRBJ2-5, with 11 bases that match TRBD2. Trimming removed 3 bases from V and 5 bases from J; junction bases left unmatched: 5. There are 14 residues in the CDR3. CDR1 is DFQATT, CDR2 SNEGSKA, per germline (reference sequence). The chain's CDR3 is CSASLLAGVETQYF. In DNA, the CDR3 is TGCAGTGCTAGTTTACTAGCGGGAGTTGAGACCCAGTACTTC.

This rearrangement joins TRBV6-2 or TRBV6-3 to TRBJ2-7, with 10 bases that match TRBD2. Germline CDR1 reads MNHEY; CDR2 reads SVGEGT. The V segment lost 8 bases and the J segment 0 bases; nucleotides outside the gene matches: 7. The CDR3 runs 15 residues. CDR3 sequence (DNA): TGTGCCAGCGCCAAAACTAGCGGGATCTCCTACGAGCAGTACTTC. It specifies CASAKTSGISYEQYF.

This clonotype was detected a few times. CDR3 residues: CASSQGIGRYEQYF. The CDR3 DNA sequence: TGTGCCAGCAGCCAAGGCATAGGACGCTACGAGCAGTACTTC. The J gene is TRBJ2-7, the V gene TRBV3-1; no definite D call. V shed 1 base and J shed 3 bases, with 10 bases lying between them. The CDR3 sequence is 14 residues long. Germline CDR1 and CDR2: LGHDT and YNNKEL (reference sequence).

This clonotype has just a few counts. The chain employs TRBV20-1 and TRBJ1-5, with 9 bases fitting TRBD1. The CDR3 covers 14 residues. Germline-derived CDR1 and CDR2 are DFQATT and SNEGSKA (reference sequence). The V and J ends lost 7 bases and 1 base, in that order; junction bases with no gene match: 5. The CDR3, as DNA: TGCAGTGTAAGGACAGGGGAGAGCAATCAGCCCCAGCATTTT. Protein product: CSVRTGESNQPQHF.

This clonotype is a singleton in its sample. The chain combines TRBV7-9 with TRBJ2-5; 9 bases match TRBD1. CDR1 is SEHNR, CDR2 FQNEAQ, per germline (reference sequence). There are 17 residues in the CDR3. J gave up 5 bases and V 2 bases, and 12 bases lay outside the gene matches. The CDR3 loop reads CASSLTDRGGWYETQYF. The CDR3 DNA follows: TGTGCCAGCAGCTTAACGGACAGGGGAGGATGGTATGAGACCCAGTACTTC. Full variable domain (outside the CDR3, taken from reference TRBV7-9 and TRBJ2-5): DTGVSQNPRHKITKRGQNVTFRCDPISEHNRLYWYRQTLGQGPEFLTYFQNEAQLEKSRLLSDRFSAERPKGSFSTLEIQRTEQGDSAMYLCASSLTDRGGWYETQYFGPGTRLLVL.

DNA for the CDR3: TGCGCCAGCAGCTCGCATCGGGGGGCGGGCTACGAGCAGTACTTC. Residues: CASSSHRGAGYEQYF. The rearrangement links TRBV4-3 to TRBJ2-7, with TRBD2 as a possible D gene (7 bases). The V end lost 5 bases, the J end lost 3 bases, and 17 bases lay between the germline ends. The CDR3 sequence is 15 residues long. Germline V gene sequence: CDR1 LGHNA, CDR2 YSLEER.

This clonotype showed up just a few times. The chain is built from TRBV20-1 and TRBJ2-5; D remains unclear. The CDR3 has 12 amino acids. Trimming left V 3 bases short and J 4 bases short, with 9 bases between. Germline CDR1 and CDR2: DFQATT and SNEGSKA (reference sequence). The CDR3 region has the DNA TGCAGTGCTAGGGACCCTGGAGAGACCCAGTACTTC. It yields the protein CSARDPGETQYF.

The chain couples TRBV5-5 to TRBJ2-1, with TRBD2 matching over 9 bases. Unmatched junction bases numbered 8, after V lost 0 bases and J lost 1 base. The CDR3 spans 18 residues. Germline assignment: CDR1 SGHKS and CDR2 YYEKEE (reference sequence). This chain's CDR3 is CASSLVFAGGPSYNEQFF. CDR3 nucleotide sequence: TGTGCCAGCAGCTTGGTTTTTGCGGGAGGGCCTTCCTACAATGAGCAGTTCTTC.

The CDR3 bases are TGTGCCAGCAGCAAAGATTGGGGCGCAAGCGAGCAGTACTTC. Protein sequence: CASSKDWGASEQYF. This chain links TRBV21-1 with TRBJ2-7; the DNA was not compared with TRBD1, the D call given in the table. TRBV21-1 is labeled a pseudogene. The CDR3 consists of 14 residues.

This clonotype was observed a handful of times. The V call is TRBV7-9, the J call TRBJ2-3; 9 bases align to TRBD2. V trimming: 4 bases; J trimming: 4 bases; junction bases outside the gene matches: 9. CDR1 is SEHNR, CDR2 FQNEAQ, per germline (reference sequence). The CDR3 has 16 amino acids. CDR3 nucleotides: TGTGCCAGCAGCTACGACTTGCGCGGGGGGGCAGATACGCAGTATTTT. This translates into CASSYDLRGGADTQYF.

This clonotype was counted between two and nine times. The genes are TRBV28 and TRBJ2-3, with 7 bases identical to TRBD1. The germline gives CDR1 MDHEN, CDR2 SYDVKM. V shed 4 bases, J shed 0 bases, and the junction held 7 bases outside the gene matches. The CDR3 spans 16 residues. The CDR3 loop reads CASSSLWDRSTDTQYF. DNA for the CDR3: TGTGCCAGCAGTTCACTTTGGGACAGAAGCACAGATACGCAGTATTTT.

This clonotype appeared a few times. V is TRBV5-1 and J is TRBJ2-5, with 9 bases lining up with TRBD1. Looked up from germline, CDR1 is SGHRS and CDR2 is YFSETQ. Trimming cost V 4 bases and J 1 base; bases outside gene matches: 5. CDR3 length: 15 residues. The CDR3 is CASSADRGIQETQYF. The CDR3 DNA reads TGCGCCAGCAGCGCGGACAGGGGAATCCAAGAGACCCAGTACTTC.

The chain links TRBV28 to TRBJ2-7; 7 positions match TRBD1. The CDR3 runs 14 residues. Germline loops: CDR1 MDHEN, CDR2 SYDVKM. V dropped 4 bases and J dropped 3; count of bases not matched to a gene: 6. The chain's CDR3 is CASSSPGTVYEQYF. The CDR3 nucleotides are TGTGCCAGCAGTTCACCCGGGACAGTCTACGAGCAGTACTTC.

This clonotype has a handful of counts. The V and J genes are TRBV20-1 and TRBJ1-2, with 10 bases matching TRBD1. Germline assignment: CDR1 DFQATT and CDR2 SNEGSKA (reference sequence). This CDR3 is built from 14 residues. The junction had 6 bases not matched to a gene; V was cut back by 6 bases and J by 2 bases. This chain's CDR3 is CSAAGQGENYGYTF. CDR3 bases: TGCAGTGCGGCAGGACAGGGGGAAAACTATGGCTACACCTTC.

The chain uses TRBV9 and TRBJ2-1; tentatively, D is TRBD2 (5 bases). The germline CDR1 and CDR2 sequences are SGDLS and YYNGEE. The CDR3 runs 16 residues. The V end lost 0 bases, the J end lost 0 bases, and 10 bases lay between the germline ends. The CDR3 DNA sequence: TGTGCCAGCAGCGTAGGAAGCGGAACCTCCTACAATGAGCAGTTCTTC. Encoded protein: CASSVGSGTSYNEQFF.